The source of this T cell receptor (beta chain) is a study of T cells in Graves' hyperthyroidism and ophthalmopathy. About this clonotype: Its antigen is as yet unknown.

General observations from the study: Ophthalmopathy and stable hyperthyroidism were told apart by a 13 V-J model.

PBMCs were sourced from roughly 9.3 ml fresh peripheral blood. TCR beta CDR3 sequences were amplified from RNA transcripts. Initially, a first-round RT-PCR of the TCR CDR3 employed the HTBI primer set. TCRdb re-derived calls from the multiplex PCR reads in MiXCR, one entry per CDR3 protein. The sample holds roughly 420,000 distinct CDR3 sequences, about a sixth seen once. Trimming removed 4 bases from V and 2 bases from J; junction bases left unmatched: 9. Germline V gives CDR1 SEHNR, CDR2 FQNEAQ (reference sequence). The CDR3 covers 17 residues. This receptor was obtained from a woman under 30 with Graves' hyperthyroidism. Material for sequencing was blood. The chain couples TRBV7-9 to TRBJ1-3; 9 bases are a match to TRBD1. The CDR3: CASSSFEGQGAGNTIYF. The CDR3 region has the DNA TGTGCCAGCAGCTCCTTTGAGGGACAGGGAGCTGGAAACACCATATATTTT.